This T cell receptor beta chain was sequenced during a study of T-cell memory formation after mild COVID-19. Study information: The two donors had largely donor-specific TCR clusters.

TCRdb recomputed calls from the 5' RACE reads with MiXCR, one row per CDR3 protein. The data show under 300,000 distinct CDR3 sequences, about 17% seen once. The V gene's germline CDR1 is KGHSH and CDR2 LQKENI. CDR3 length: 14 residues. The ends lost 3 bases at V and 9 bases at J; junction bases unmatched: 8. This clonotype came up many times. The receptor was derived from a man between 18 and 29 years old who had mild COVID-19 (a few samples of this study predate the infection). Cell type and time point are not known. The genes are TRBV18 and TRBJ2-1, with 7 bases matching TRBD2. The sequenced sample consisted of PBMCs or a T cell subset sorted from them (not recorded which). The CDR3 nucleotides read TGTGCCAGCTCACCCGTCAGCGGGGAAGTTGAGCAGTTCTTC. It encodes CASSPVSGEVEQFF.